The next 8 T cell receptor beta chains were all read from a single sample in a study of shared clonotypes between healthy human individuals. Method: immunoSEQ multiplex PCR; TCRdb's copy keeps in-frame clones and lacks some. Among hundreds of thousands of clones listed, 95% to 97% were seen once. Naive CD8 populations comprised CD45RO-negative cells positively selected for CCR7, excluding terminally differentiated effector memory CD45RA+ cells. Sequenced sample: naive CD8+ T cells sorted from blood. All receptors derive from a woman between 25 and 40 years old in good health.

The chain recombines TRBV27 with TRBJ1-4; the match to TRBD1 covers 8 bases. Germline V CDR1 and CDR2: MNHEY, SMNVEV (reference sequence). Unmatched junction bases numbered 5, after V lost 0 bases and J lost 8 bases. CDR3 length: 15 amino acids. CDR3 residues: CASSLSQGAGEKLFF. The CDR3 coding sequence is TGTGCCAGCAGTTTATCGCAGGGGGCAGGGGAAAAACTGTTTTTT.

CDR3 loop: CASSEGRAPGYGYTF. In DNA, the CDR3 is TGTGCCAGCAGCGAAGGCCGGGCCCCGGGCTATGGCTACACCTTC. The V gene is TRBV14, the J gene TRBJ1-2, with no clear D. Germline V gene data show CDR1 as SGHDN and CDR2 as FVKESK. Trimming stripped 5 bases from V and 4 bases from J, with 17 bases between. CDR3 length equals 15 residues. Looking up the rest from reference TRBV14 and TRBJ1-2 gives the full variable domain: EAGVTQFPSHSVIEKGQTVTLRCDPISGHDNLYWYRRVMGKEIKFLLHFVKESKQDESGMPNNRFLAERTGGTYSTLKVQPAELEDSGVYFCASSEGRAPGYGYTFGSGTRLTVV.

The chain is built from TRBV27 and TRBJ2-7; D is uncertain. Trimming cost V 3 bases and J 2 bases, with 11 bases left between them. This CDR3 is 14 amino acids long. CDR1 is MNHEY, CDR2 SMNVEV, per germline (reference sequence). For the CDR3, the DNA is TGTGCCAGCAGTTTTGGTCGACTTCCCTACGAGCAGTACTTC. Protein product: CASSFGRLPYEQYF.

The genes are TRBV7-2 and TRBJ2-1; D is perhaps TRBD2 (6 bases). CDR1 and CDR2 (germline): SGHTA, FQGNSA. This CDR3 comprises 17 residues. V was cut by 2 bases and J by 2 bases, with 16 bases left in between. CDR3 sequence reads: CASSLFGPSVTYNEQFF. The CDR3 DNA sequence: TGTGCCAGCAGCTTATTCGGTCCTAGCGTGACCTACAATGAGCAGTTCTTC.

The chain links TRBV19 to TRBJ2-7; D call uncertain. The CDR3 runs to 11 residues. CDR1 and CDR2 from the germline V gene are LNHDA and SQIVND (reference sequence). Trimming pared 10 bases from V and 6 bases from J, leaving 13 bases between. The CDR3 sequence is CATKPGAEQYF. CDR3 nucleotide sequence: TGTGCCACCAAACCCGGAGCCGAGCAGTACTTC.

The chain employs TRBV27 and TRBJ2-1, with D hard to call. The CDR3 has 17 amino acids. Germline V gene sequence: CDR1 MNHEY, CDR2 SMNVEV (reference sequence). V was trimmed by 0 bases and J by 5 bases, leaving 17 bases between them. CDR3 sequence: CASSLSSGPQNHNEQFF. In nucleotides, the CDR3 is TGTGCCAGCAGTTTATCCTCCGGGCCCCAGAACCACAATGAGCAGTTCTTC.

The chain links TRBV4-1 to TRBJ2-1; TRBD2 agrees at 7 bases. CDR3 size: 20 residues. With V trimmed by 1 base and J by 1 base, 16 bases remained unmatched. CDR1 is MGHRA, CDR2 YSYEKL, per germline. CDR3 in amino acids: CASSQAPPESTSLSYNEQFF. The CDR3 region has the DNA TGCGCCAGCAGCCAAGCCCCACCCGAATCGACTAGCCTTTCCTACAATGAGCAGTTCTTC.

The chain is built from TRBV28 and TRBJ2-7, with 15 nucleotides matching TRBD2. The germline gives CDR1 MDHEN, CDR2 SYDVKM. V dropped 6 bases and J dropped 1; count of bases not matched to a gene: 13. The CDR3 extends over 19 amino acids. In DNA, the CDR3 is TGTGCCAGCAGCCTACACAGCCGGACTAGCGGGAGGGTATCCTACGAGCAGTACTTC. Residues: CASSLHSRTSGRVSYEQYF.